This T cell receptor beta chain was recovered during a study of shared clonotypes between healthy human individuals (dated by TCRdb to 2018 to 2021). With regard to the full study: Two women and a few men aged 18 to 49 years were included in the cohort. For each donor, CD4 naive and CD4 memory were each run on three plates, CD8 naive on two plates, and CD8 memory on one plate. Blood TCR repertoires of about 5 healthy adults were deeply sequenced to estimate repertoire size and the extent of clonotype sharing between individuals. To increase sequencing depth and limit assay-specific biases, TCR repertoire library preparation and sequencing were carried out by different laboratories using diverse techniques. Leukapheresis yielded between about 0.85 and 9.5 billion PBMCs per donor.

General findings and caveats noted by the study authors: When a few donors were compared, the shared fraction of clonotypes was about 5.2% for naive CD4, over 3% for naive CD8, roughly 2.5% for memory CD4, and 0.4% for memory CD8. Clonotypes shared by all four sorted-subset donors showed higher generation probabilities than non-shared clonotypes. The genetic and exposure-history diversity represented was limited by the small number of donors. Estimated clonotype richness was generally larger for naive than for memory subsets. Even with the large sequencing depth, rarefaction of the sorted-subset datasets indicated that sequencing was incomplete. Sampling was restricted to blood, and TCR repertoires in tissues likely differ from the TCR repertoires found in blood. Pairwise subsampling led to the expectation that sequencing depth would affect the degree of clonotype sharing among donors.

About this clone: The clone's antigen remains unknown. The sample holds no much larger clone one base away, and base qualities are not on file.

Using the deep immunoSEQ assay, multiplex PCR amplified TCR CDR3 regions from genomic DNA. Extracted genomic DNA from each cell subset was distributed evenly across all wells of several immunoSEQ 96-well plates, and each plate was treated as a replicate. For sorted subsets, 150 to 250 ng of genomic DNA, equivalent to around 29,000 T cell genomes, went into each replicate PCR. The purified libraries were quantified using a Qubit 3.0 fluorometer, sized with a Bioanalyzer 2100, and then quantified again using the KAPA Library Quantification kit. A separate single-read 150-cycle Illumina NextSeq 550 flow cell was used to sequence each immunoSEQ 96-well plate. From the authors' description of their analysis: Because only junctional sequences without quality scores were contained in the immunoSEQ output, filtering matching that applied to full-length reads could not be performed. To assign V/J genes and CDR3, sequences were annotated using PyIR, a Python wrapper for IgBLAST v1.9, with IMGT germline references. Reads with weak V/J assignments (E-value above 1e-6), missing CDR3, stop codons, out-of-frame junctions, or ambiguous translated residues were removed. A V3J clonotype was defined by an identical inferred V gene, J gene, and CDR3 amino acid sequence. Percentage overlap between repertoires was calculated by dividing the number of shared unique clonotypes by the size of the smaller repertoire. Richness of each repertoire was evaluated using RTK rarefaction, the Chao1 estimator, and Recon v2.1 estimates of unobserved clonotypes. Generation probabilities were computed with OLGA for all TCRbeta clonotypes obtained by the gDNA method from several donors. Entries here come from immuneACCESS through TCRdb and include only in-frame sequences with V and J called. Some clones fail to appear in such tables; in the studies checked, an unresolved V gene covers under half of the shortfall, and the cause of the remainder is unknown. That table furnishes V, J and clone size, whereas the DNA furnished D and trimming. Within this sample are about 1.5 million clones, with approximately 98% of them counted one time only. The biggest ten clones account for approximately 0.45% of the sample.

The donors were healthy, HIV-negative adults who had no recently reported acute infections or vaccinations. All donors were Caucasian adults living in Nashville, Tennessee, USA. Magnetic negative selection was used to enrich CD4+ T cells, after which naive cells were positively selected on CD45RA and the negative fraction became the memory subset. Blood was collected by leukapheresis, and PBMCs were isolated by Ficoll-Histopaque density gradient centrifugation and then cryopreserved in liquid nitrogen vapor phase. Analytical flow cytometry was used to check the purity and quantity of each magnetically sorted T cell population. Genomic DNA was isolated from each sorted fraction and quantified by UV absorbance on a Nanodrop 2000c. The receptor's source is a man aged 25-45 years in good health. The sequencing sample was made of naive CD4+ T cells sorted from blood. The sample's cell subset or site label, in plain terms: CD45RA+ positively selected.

The DNA reads TGTGCCAGCTCACCAAACTCCAATGAGCAGTTCTTC. It translates as CASSPNSNEQFF. The V and J genes are TRBV18 and TRBJ2-1; the D gene identity is not certain. V and J are truncated by 2 bases and 6 bases respectively, leaving an intervening sequence of 5 bases. CDR1 and CDR2, looked up from the germline V gene, are KGHSH and LQKENI. Inclusive of the bounding cysteine and phenylalanine, the CDR3 is 12 residues long. CDR3 DNA only is kept here, 36 bases in frame from base 1.